The 28 T cell receptor beta chains listed next were all sequenced from one sample in a study of T cell therapy after organ transplantation. Here immunoSEQ multiplex PCR was the method, and the copy in TCRdb shows in-frame clones only, minus some. Seen here are about 50,000 clones, about 95% observed once, and the top ten hold about 3.1%. Their antigens remain unidentified. Sequenced here: CD8+ T cells from blood, sampled before autologous CMV-specific T cell therapy. The receptors were sampled from a human patient who had received a solid organ transplant and had CMV disease.

This clone has a single count. V gene TRBV5-8 combines with J gene TRBJ2-1, with D perhaps matching TRBD1 (5 bases). Trimming took off 4 bases at V and 3 bases at J, with 11 bases between the two ends. Germline V gene lookup returns CDR1 SGHTS and CDR2 YDEGEE. The CDR3 runs 14 residues. CDR3 coding DNA: TGTGCCAGCAGCAGGGGCCTTGACTACAATGAGCAGTTCTTC. Translation: CASSRGLDYNEQFF.

V is TRBV5-1 and J is TRBJ1-5; D is unresolved. V lost 6 bases to trimming and J lost 8 bases, with 21 bases between them. The CDR3 is 15 amino acids. Germline V CDR1 and CDR2: SGHRS, YFSETQ. For the CDR3, the DNA is TGCGCCAGCACCCCACGCTCGCCTGCCGGGAAGCCCCAGCATTTT. Translating gives CASTPRSPAGKPQHF.

V and J are TRBV28 and TRBJ2-5, with D uncertain. Germline-derived CDR1 and CDR2 are MDHEN and SYDVKM. The V end was cut by 5 bases, the J end by 2 bases, with 12 bases between. The CDR3 loop spans 14 amino acids. The CDR3 DNA follows: TGTGCCAGCAGTCCCCCGCCAGGTCAAGAGACCCAGTACTTC. This sequence encodes CASSPPPGQETQYF.

The J gene is TRBJ2-1, the V gene TRBV4-2; D is ambiguous. Germline assignment: CDR1 LGHNA and CDR2 YNFKEQ. The CDR3 is made up of 14 amino acids. V was pared by 4 bases and J by 6 bases, with 13 bases between. The CDR3 loop is CASSPLSEPNEQFF. The DNA for the CDR3 is TGTGCCAGCAGCCCCCTTTCCGAGCCCAATGAGCAGTTCTTC.

The chain uses TRBV6-4 and TRBJ2-1; D is perhaps TRBD1 (6 bases). The CDR3 spans 13 residues. Germline V CDR1 and CDR2: MRHNA, SNTAGT. Trimming took off 3 bases at V and 7 bases at J, with 10 bases between the two ends. CDR3 loop: CASSEEDRNEQFF. The CDR3 DNA reads as TGTGCCAGCAGTGAAGAAGACAGGAATGAGCAGTTCTTC.

The chain recombines TRBV19 with TRBJ2-2, with TRBD1 as a possible D gene (6 bases). CDR3 size: 16 residues. Trimming shortened V by 4 bases and J by 4 bases, and 16 bases separated the two germline ends. CDR1 and CDR2 from the germline V gene are LNHDA and SQIVND (reference sequence). CDR3: CASSRSSRGPTGELFF. DNA for the CDR3: TGTGCCAGTAGTAGAAGTTCCAGGGGTCCCACCGGGGAGCTGTTTTTT.

This clone was seen once. This chain uses TRBV7-9 with TRBJ2-5, with TRBD1 as a possible D gene (6 bases). Germline values: CDR1 SEHNR, CDR2 FQNEAQ (reference sequence). This CDR3 contains 15 residues. Trimming left V 2 bases short and J 4 bases short, with 14 bases between. The CDR3 bases are TGTGCCAGCAGCTTAAAAGTCAGGGGCGGAGAGACCCAGTACTTC. Residues: CASSLKVRGGETQYF.

The rearrangement uses TRBV15 and TRBJ2-7, with a possible D match to TRBD2 (7 bases). Trimming cost V 5 bases and J 2 bases, with 16 bases left between them. Per the germline V gene, CDR1 is LNHNV and CDR2 is YYDKDF (reference sequence). This CDR3 has 15 amino acids. CDR3 sequence (DNA): TGTGCCACCAGCGAGGGGGGGACAACAACCTACGAGCAGTACTTC. Protein: CATSEGGTTTYEQYF.

This clone was recorded once. This chain joins TRBV18 and TRBJ2-1; no definite D call. Trimming removed 8 bases at V and 7 bases at J, with 12 bases between. CDR1 is KGHSH, CDR2 LQKENI, per germline. CDR3 length: 12 amino acids. The CDR3 bases are TGTGCCAGCGGCCCCAAGCAAAATGAGCAGTTCTTC. Residues: CASGPKQNEQFF.

V usage is TRBV7-9 and J usage is TRBJ2-7, with D perhaps matching TRBD2 (5 bases). Germline loops: CDR1 SEHNR, CDR2 FQNEAQ (reference sequence). CDR3 size: 12 residues. Between the trimmed V and J ends, which lost 2 bases and 3 bases, there was a span of 5 bases. Here the CDR3 reads CASSLSGYEQYF. The CDR3 DNA reads as TGTGCCAGCAGCTTAAGCGGCTACGAGCAGTACTTC.

The chain recombines TRBV6-1 with TRBJ1-3; D may be TRBD1 (6 bases). V shed 2 bases and J shed 5 bases, with 19 bases lying between them. Germline CDR1 is MNHNS and CDR2 is SASEGT. The CDR3 contains 17 residues. The CDR3 DNA sequence: TGTGCCAGCAGTGAAACACAGGGTTTTCATTCCAGAAACACCATATATTTT. This sequence encodes CASSETQGFHSRNTIYF.

The V gene is TRBV25-1, the J gene TRBJ2-7; possible D gene TRBD2, 6 bases. CDR3 length equals 13 residues. Trimming removed 4 bases from V and 0 bases from J, with 7 bases in between. CDR1 is MGHDK, CDR2 SYGVNS, per germline. CDR3 region: CASSGDFSYEQYF. The CDR3 nucleotides read TGTGCCAGCAGTGGGGACTTCTCCTACGAGCAGTACTTC.

The chain couples TRBV15 to TRBJ1-4, with a weak D call TRBD1 (5 bases). CDR3 length equals 15 residues. Germline loops: CDR1 LNHNV, CDR2 YYDKDF (reference sequence). V lost 0 bases, J lost 3 bases, and 8 bases lay in between. CDR3 in DNA: TGTGCCACCAGCAGAGATCGAGGGGCTAATGAAAAACTGTTTTTT. This sequence encodes CATSRDRGANEKLFF.

The V and J genes are TRBV18 and TRBJ1-1, with D unclear. Germline CDR1 KGHSH, CDR2 LQKENI. The CDR3 runs to 12 residues. Trimming pared 3 bases from V and 5 bases from J, leaving 7 bases between. The CDR3 region has the DNA TGTGCCAGCTCACCCATGCATACTGAAGCTTTCTTT. Translating it yields CASSPMHTEAFF.

J is TRBJ2-7 and V is TRBV4-1; the D gene is possibly TRBD1 (5 bases). V was shortened by 0 bases and J by 2 bases, with 8 bases between the two germline ends. CDR3 size: 14 residues. Per germline, CDR1 MGHRA and CDR2 YSYEKL. CDR3 protein: CASSQDRAAYEQYF. CDR3 in DNA: TGCGCCAGCAGCCAAGACAGGGCCGCCTACGAGCAGTACTTC.

The chain has TRBV19 and TRBJ1-5; no clear D. CDR3 length: 13 amino acids. V lost 2 bases and J lost 7, with 9 bases in between. Per the germline V gene, CDR1 is LNHDA and CDR2 is SQIVND (reference sequence). Written as DNA, the CDR3 is TGTGCCAGTAGTATAATTCCTGGGCAGCCCCAGCATTTT. It is translated as CASSIIPGQPQHF.

The rearrangement links TRBV27 to TRBJ1-5, with D hard to call. Germline V gives CDR1 MNHEY, CDR2 SMNVEV (reference sequence). V lost 6 bases to trimming and J lost 9 bases, with 12 bases between them. The CDR3 has 12 amino acids. The CDR3 spells CASRTHPGPQHF. In DNA, the CDR3 is TGTGCCAGCAGGACCCATCCGGGGCCCCAGCATTTT.

V usage is TRBV10-2 and J usage is TRBJ2-7; the match to TRBD1 covers 10 bases. The CDR3 runs to 15 residues. Germline trimming cut 2 bases from V and 3 bases from J; bases unmatched to any gene: 4. Germline V gene sequence: CDR1 WSHSY, CDR2 SAAADI. The CDR3 coding sequence is TGCGCCAGCAGTGAGGAGACAGGGGGCTACTACGAGCAGTACTTC. It translates to CASSEETGGYYEQYF.

The chain uses TRBV5-6 and TRBJ1-2; possibly TRBD1 for D (5 bases). This CDR3 is built from 13 residues. The V end lost 3 bases, the J end lost 5 bases, and 11 bases lay between the germline ends. Germline V gives CDR1 SGHDT, CDR2 YYEEEE. In DNA form, the CDR3 reads TGTGCCAGCAGCTCTCAGGGCCAATATGGCTACACCTTC. It specifies CASSSQGQYGYTF. Filled out from reference TRBV5-6 and TRBJ1-2, the complete variable domain reads DAGVTQSPTHLIKTRGQQVTLRCSPKSGHDTVSWYQQALGQGPQFIFQYYEEEERQRGNFPDRFSGHQFPNYSSELNVNALLLGDSALYLCASSSQGQYGYTFGSGTRLTVV.

CDR3 in amino acids: CASSFLGGQGRTGELFF. CDR3 nucleotide sequence: TGTGCCAGCAGCTTTTTAGGCGGACAGGGGAGGACCGGGGAGCTGTTTTTT. The rearrangement uses TRBV7-9 and TRBJ2-2; 9 bases map to TRBD1. The CDR3 is 17 residues long. V shed 3 bases, J shed 5 bases, and the junction held 10 bases outside the gene matches. The germline V gene encodes CDR1 SEHNR and CDR2 FQNEAQ (reference sequence).

The chain employs TRBV27 and TRBJ1-2; D gene uncertain. Per the germline V gene, CDR1 is MNHEY and CDR2 is SMNVEV (reference sequence). The CDR3 is 16 residues long. Trimming removed 4 bases at V and 8 bases at J, with 23 bases between. The chain's CDR3 is CASSWSSGDEMWGYTF. The CDR3 DNA reads as TGTGCCAGCAGTTGGTCTTCAGGTGATGAGATGTGGGGCTACACCTTC.

The V call is TRBV10-3, the J call TRBJ1-2; TRBD1 matches 8 bases. CDR3 length: 15 residues. CDR1 and CDR2 from the germline V gene are ENHRY and SYGVKD. The junction had 8 bases not matched to a gene; V was cut back by 3 bases and J by 5 bases. The CDR3 loop is CAISDGDRIGYGYTF. The CDR3 region has the DNA TGTGCCATCAGTGACGGGGACAGGATTGGATATGGCTACACCTTC.

This rearrangement joins TRBV6-1 to TRBJ1-2; maybe TRBD1 (6 bases). CDR1 is MNHNS, CDR2 SASEGT, per germline. The CDR3 is 15 amino acids. V gave up 4 bases and J gave up 5 bases, with 17 bases separating them. The CDR3 bases are TGTGCCAGCAGTGCGAGGGGGGGCGAGTGGTATGGCTACACCTTC. Translation: CASSARGGEWYGYTF.

The chain uses TRBV6-6 and TRBJ2-2, with D unresolved. The V gene lost 0 bases and the J gene lost 10 bases, with 6 bases spanning the gap. The CDR3 is 12 amino acids. CDR1 and CDR2 from the germline V gene are MNHNY and SVGAGI (reference sequence). CDR3 amino acids: CASSYSDAELFF. The CDR3 DNA sequence: TGTGCCAGCAGTTACTCTGATGCGGAGCTGTTTTTT.

The J gene is TRBJ2-3, the V gene TRBV7-8; no reliable D call. Germline V gives CDR1 SGHVS, CDR2 FQNEAQ. This CDR3 comprises 13 residues. V shed 6 bases and J shed 1 base, with 8 bases lying between them. The CDR3 bases are TGTGCCAGCAGGTACGATGGCACAGATACGCAGTATTTT. It is translated as CASRYDGTDTQYF.

The chain carries TRBV11-2 and TRBJ2-1, with D uncertain. Germline V lookup: CDR1 SGHAT, CDR2 FQNNGV. With 0 bases removed from V and 7 bases from J, the gap between germline ends came to 13 bases. The CDR3 spans 15 residues. The DNA of the CDR3 is TGTGCCAGCAGCTTAGATCCACGGACCGGGAATGAGCAGTTCTTC. This sequence encodes CASSLDPRTGNEQFF.

This chain links TRBV4-1 with TRBJ2-5; no clear D gene. Near its end, the DNA agrees better with TRBJ2-7, so the J call may be wrong. Germline V gene data show CDR1 as MGHRA and CDR2 as YSYEKL. The CDR3 is 14 residues long. The CDR3 protein is CASRSQENSYEQYF. Written as DNA, the CDR3 is TGCGCCAGCAGATCCCAGGAGAACTCCTACGAGCAGTACTTC.

The chain combines TRBV5-8 with TRBJ1-2; D unresolved. Germline lookup yields CDR1 SGHTS and CDR2 YDEGEE. This CDR3 is 14 amino acids long. The V gene lost 1 base and the J gene lost 4 bases, with 11 bases spanning the gap. CDR3 amino acids: CASSLFAEGYGYTF. CDR3 sequence (DNA): TGTGCCAGCAGCTTGTTTGCTGAAGGCTATGGCTACACCTTC. The full variable domain, with the rest looked up from reference TRBV5-8 and TRBJ1-2, is EAGVTQSPTHLIKTRGQQATLRCSPISGHTSVYWYQQALGLGLQFLLWYDEGEERNRGNFPPRFSGRQFPNYSSELNVNALELEDSALYLCASSLFAEGYGYTFGSGTRLTVV.